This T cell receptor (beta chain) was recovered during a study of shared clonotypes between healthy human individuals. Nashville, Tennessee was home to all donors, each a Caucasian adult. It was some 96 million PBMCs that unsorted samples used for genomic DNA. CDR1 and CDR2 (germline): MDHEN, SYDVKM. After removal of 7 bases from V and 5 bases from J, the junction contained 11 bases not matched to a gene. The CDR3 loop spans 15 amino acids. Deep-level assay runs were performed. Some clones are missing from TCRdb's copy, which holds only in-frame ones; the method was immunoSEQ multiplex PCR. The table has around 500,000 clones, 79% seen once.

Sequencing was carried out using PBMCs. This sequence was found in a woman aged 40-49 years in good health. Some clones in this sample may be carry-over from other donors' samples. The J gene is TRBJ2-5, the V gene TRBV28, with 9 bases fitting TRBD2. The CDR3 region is CASTFGGRALETQYF. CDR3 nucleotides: TGTGCCAGCACCTTTGGCGGGAGGGCCCTGGAGACCCAGTACTTC.